This entry lists 27 T cell receptor beta chains sequenced from one sample in a study of shared clonotypes between healthy human individuals. Naive CD8 isolation took CD45RO-negative cells positively selected for CCR7 and excluded terminally differentiated effector memory CD45RA+ cells. The repertoire was sequenced with immunoSEQ multiplex PCR; TCRdb's copy has only in-frame clones and lacks some. The sample has roughly 1,800,000 clones, about 95% seen once. Sequencing was carried out using naive CD8+ T cells sorted from blood. Every receptor here comes from a man younger than 35 in good health.

As concerns this clone: Other nucleotide sequences from this sample produce the same CDR3. The CDR3 nucleotides are TGTGCCAGCAGCCCCGGACAGGGTAACACTGAAGCTTTCTTT. It codes for CASSPGQGNTEAFF. The chain employs TRBV11-3 and TRBJ1-1; 8 bases are shared with TRBD1. V lost 5 bases, J lost 2 bases, and 4 bases stayed unmatched. The CDR3 runs to 14 residues. The germline gives CDR1 SGHNT, CDR2 YENEEA.

The J gene is TRBJ1-2, the V gene TRBV19; 8 positions match TRBD1. The CDR3 runs to 16 residues. Unmatched junction bases numbered 13, after V lost 7 bases and J lost 3 bases. Germline CDR1 reads LNHDA; CDR2 reads SQIVND (reference sequence). The CDR3 loop is CASTPRIWGQDYGYTF. In DNA form, the CDR3 reads TGTGCCAGTACCCCCCGGATTTGGGGACAGGACTATGGCTACACCTTC. The full variable domain, its missing parts supplied by reference TRBV19 and TRBJ1-2, is DGGITQSPKYLFRKEGQNVTLSCEQNLNHDAMYWYRQDPGQGLRLIYYSQIVNDFQKGDIAEGYSVSREKKESFPLTVTSAQKNPTAFYLCASTPRIWGQDYGYTFGSGTRLTVV.

The rearrangement joins TRBV10-2 to TRBJ1-2; 7 positions agree with TRBD1. Trimming removed 0 bases from V and 7 bases from J; junction bases left unmatched: 2. In germline, CDR1 is WSHSY, CDR2 SAAADI. The CDR3 runs to 13 residues. This chain's CDR3 is CASSESGGSGYTF. CDR3 bases: TGCGCCAGCAGTGAGTCAGGGGGCTCTGGCTACACCTTC.

The rearrangement joins TRBV7-3 to TRBJ1-3, with D hard to call. CDR1 and CDR2 from the germline V gene are SGHTA and FQGTGA. The CDR3 consists of 14 residues. V was trimmed by 5 bases and J by 2 bases, leaving 10 bases between them. This CDR3 reads CASSPDGAGNTIYF. CDR3 in DNA: TGTGCCAGCAGCCCTGACGGGGCTGGAAACACCATATATTTT. The complete variable domain, with remaining parts taken from reference TRBV7-3 and TRBJ1-3, reads GAGVSQTPSNKVTEKGKYVELRCDPISGHTALYWYRQSLGQGPEFLIYFQGTGAADDSGLPNDRFFAVRPEGSVSTLKIQRTERGDSAVYLCASSPDGAGNTIYFGEGSWLTVV.

The CDR3 DNA reads as TGCAGCGTTGAAAATTCCGTAACAGATAACTATGGCTACACCTTC. Translated: CSVENSVTDNYGYTF. This chain links TRBV29-1 with TRBJ1-2; D call uncertain. The germline gives CDR1 SQVTM, CDR2 ANQGSEA. Trimming removed 2 bases from V and 1 base from J, with 14 bases in between. The CDR3 is 15 amino acids.

The J gene is TRBJ2-7, the V gene TRBV5-1; D unclear. Germline-derived CDR1 and CDR2 are SGHRS and YFSETQ. CDR3 length: 14 residues. The V and J ends lost 2 bases and 0 bases respectively, with 9 bases between them. CDR3: CASSLWTDSYEQYF. CDR3 coding DNA: TGCGCCAGCAGCTTATGGACGGACTCCTACGAGCAGTACTTC.

About this clone: Compared with germline, one end of the junction differs, possibly owing to a read error. V and J are TRBV10-3 and TRBJ2-5; D might be TRBD2 (5 bases). Germline V gene lookup returns CDR1 ENHRY and CDR2 SYGVKD. The CDR3 contains 15 residues. The chain's CDR3 is CAISVPGLNGETRYF. As DNA, the CDR3 is TGTGCCATCAGTGTCCCGGGTCTCAACGGGGAGACCCGGTACTTC.

This chain links TRBV19 with TRBJ2-1; maybe TRBD2 (7 bases). Germline-derived CDR1 and CDR2 are LNHDA and SQIVND (reference sequence). V lost 6 bases to trimming and J lost 9 bases, with 21 bases between them. The CDR3 is made up of 15 amino acids. This chain's CDR3 is CASSGGLVLQGEQFF. As DNA, the CDR3 is TGTGCCAGTAGCGGGGGGCTAGTACTTCAGGGTGAGCAGTTCTTC.

The CDR3 protein is CASTPSGWTGELFF. The CDR3 coding sequence is TGTGCCAGCACCCCTTCAGGGTGGACCGGGGAGCTGTTTTTT. The V and J genes are TRBV28 and TRBJ2-2; D might be TRBD1 (5 bases). The length of the CDR3 is 14 residues. Trimming stripped 7 bases from V and 5 bases from J, with 14 bases between. Germline assignment: CDR1 MDHEN and CDR2 SYDVKM.

The V call is TRBV4-3, the J call TRBJ1-5; D is unclear. Trimming took off 0 bases at V and 7 bases at J, with 10 bases between the two ends. Germline V gene lookup returns CDR1 LGHNA and CDR2 YSLEER. CDR3 size: 14 residues. The DNA of the CDR3 is TGCGCCAGCAGCCAAGAGGCAGGCCCCCAGCCCCAGCATTTT. Its protein is CASSQEAGPQPQHF.

The V and J genes are TRBV15 and TRBJ1-4; no definite D call. The germline V and J ends were trimmed by 5 bases and 0 bases, with 13 bases remaining between them. The CDR3 sequence is 16 residues long. Germline assignment: CDR1 LNHNV and CDR2 YYDKDF (reference sequence). CDR3 loop: CATSPWQSSTNEKLFF. DNA of the CDR3: TGTGCCACCAGCCCGTGGCAGTCCTCAACTAATGAAAAACTGTTTTTT.

This chain links TRBV15 with TRBJ1-4; TRBD1 might be the D (5 bases). Trimming removed 5 bases at V and 7 bases at J, with 20 bases between. CDR3 length equals 16 residues. Germline loops: CDR1 LNHNV, CDR2 YYDKDF (reference sequence). The CDR3 nucleotides read TGTGCCACCAGCTCCCGATCCGGGGCGCGACGTGAAAAACTGTTTTTT. Protein product: CATSSRSGARREKLFF. Variable domain in full (rest from reference TRBV15 and TRBJ1-4): DAMVIQNPRYQVTQFGKPVTLSCSQTLNHNVMYWYQQKSSQAPKLLFHYYDKDFNNEADTPDNFQSRRPNTSFCFLDIRSPGLGDTAMYLCATSSRSGARREKLFFGSGTQLSVL.

DNA for the CDR3: TGTGCCAGCAGTGAGGTTCCGCCGGGGGCCTACGAGCAGTACTTC. This sequence encodes CASSEVPPGAYEQYF. This chain joins TRBV6-1 and TRBJ2-7; a possible D gene is TRBD2 (6 bases). V lost 3 bases and J lost 2, with 14 bases in between. Germline CDR1 is MNHNS and CDR2 is SASEGT. This CDR3 spans 15 amino acids.

The rearrangement uses TRBV29-1 and TRBJ1-4; 10 bases agree with TRBD1. This CDR3 spans 15 amino acids. Germline V CDR1 and CDR2: SQVTM, ANQGSEA. V shed 0 bases and J 10 bases; nucleotides not matched to a gene: 8. The CDR3 DNA follows: TGCAGCGTTGAAGATCCAGGACAGGGGGAGGGAAAACTGTTTTTT. It encodes CSVEDPGQGEGKLFF.

This chain links TRBV5-6 with TRBJ2-1; D remains ambiguous. Germline V CDR1 and CDR2: SGHDT, YYEEEE. The CDR3 has 14 amino acids. V dropped 1 base and J dropped 7 bases, with 12 bases sitting between them. Here the CDR3 DNA reads TGTGCCAGCAGCTTGACGACGGGTGGGAATGAGCAGTTCTTC. Translation gives CASSLTTGGNEQFF.

The V and J genes are TRBV27 and TRBJ2-5; 13 nucleotides align to TRBD2. V gave up 7 bases and J gave up 5 bases; unmatched junction bases: 1. This CDR3 comprises 13 residues. CDR1 is MNHEY and CDR2 is SMNVEV in the germline V gene (reference sequence). The CDR3 here is CASKGLAGETQYF. CDR3 DNA sequence: TGTGCCAGCAAGGGACTAGCGGGGGAGACCCAGTACTTC.

The gene calls are TRBV4-3 and TRBJ1-2; D is unresolved. CDR1 and CDR2 from the germline V gene are LGHNA and YSLEER. The CDR3 extends over 15 amino acids. Between the trimmed V and J ends, which lost 1 base and 2 bases, there was a span of 11 bases. The CDR3 nucleotides are TGCGCCAGCAGCCAAGTGGGCCAGGTGAACTATGGCTACACCTTC. Translation gives CASSQVGQVNYGYTF.

This rearrangement joins TRBV4-3 to TRBJ1-2; the match to TRBD1 covers 8 bases. The CDR3 has 16 amino acids. Germline trimming cut 0 bases from V and 5 bases from J; bases unmatched to any gene: 8. Germline loops: CDR1 LGHNA, CDR2 YSLEER. The CDR3 region has the DNA TGCGCCAGCAGCCAAGATCGGACAGGGATTCCTTATGGCTACACCTTC. Its translation is CASSQDRTGIPYGYTF.

The chain links TRBV19 to TRBJ1-3, with TRBD1 matching 12 bases. Germline V CDR1 and CDR2: LNHDA, SQIVND (reference sequence). The CDR3 loop spans 16 amino acids. V lost 3 bases to trimming and J lost 4 bases; unmatched junction nucleotides: 4. The DNA for the CDR3 is TGTGCCAGTAGTATCGGGACAGGGGGCGCCGGAAACACCATATATTTT. It specifies CASSIGTGGAGNTIYF. Filled out from reference TRBV19 and TRBJ1-3, the complete variable domain reads DGGITQSPKYLFRKEGQNVTLSCEQNLNHDAMYWYRQDPGQGLRLIYYSQIVNDFQKGDIAEGYSVSREKKESFPLTVTSAQKNPTAFYLCASSIGTGGAGNTIYFGEGSWLTVV.

A remark on this clone: Relative to the germline gene, one junction end is altered; a read error may explain this. In nucleotides, the CDR3 is TGTGCCAGCAGCTTAGCTAACTCTGGCTACACCTTC. It specifies CASSLANSGYTF. The rearrangement joins TRBV7-9 to TRBJ1-2; D gene ambiguous. Germline CDR1 SEHNR, CDR2 FQNEAQ (reference sequence). CDR3 length: 12 residues.

The J gene is TRBJ2-1, the V gene TRBV28; TRBD2 is a possible D gene (5 bases). The CDR3 loop spans 16 amino acids. The germline V and J ends were trimmed by 5 bases and 0 bases, with 14 bases remaining between them. From germline, CDR1 is MDHEN and CDR2 SYDVKM. CDR3 coding DNA: TGTGCCAGCAGTACGTCCGGGGAAAGCTCCTACAATGAGCAGTTCTTC. It is translated as CASSTSGESSYNEQFF.

This clone was seen just once. The CDR3: CATYETPLSDRRTGELFF. In DNA, the CDR3 is TGTGCCACATACGAAACACCCCTTTCAGACAGGAGGACCGGGGAGCTGTTTTTT. The chain employs TRBV25-1 and TRBJ2-2; D may be TRBD1 (6 bases). The CDR3 runs to 18 residues. Germline CDR1 MGHDK, CDR2 SYGVNS. Trimming left V 10 bases short and J 5 bases short, with 29 bases between.

The gene calls are TRBV5-5 and TRBJ2-7; D is perhaps TRBD2 (5 bases). CDR1 is SGHKS and CDR2 is YYEKEE in the germline V gene (reference sequence). This CDR3 is built from 12 residues. Trimming removed 3 bases from V and 4 bases from J, with 8 bases in between. Here the CDR3 reads CASSSSGYEQYF. CDR3 coding DNA: TGTGCCAGCAGCTCCTCGGGGTACGAGCAGTACTTC.

This chain connects TRBV6-1 to TRBJ2-1; D gene uncertain. The ends were cut back, 7 bases at V and 2 bases at J, with 12 bases in the middle. This CDR3 region has 14 residues. The germline gives CDR1 MNHNS, CDR2 SASEGT. The CDR3 sequence: CASNGFDTYNEQFF. As DNA, the CDR3 is TGTGCCAGCAACGGTTTCGATACCTACAATGAGCAGTTCTTC.

A few counts support this clone. The chain combines TRBV27 with TRBJ2-1; tentatively, D is TRBD2 (7 bases). The CDR3 contains 13 residues. Germline V gives CDR1 MNHEY, CDR2 SMNVEV (reference sequence). V lost 5 bases to trimming and J lost 8 bases, with 13 bases between them. CDR3 amino acids: CASSPGGPHEQFF. The CDR3 coding sequence is TGTGCCAGCAGTCCCGGGGGGCCCCATGAGCAGTTCTTC.

V is TRBV29-1 and J is TRBJ2-3; D is possibly TRBD1 (6 bases). The V end lost 6 bases, the J end lost 2 bases, and 15 bases lay between the germline ends. The CDR3 sequence is 14 residues long. CDR1 and CDR2 from the germline V gene are SQVTM and ANQGSEA. CDR3: CSVFGDTNTDTQYF. CDR3 bases: TGCAGCGTCTTCGGGGACACCAACACAGATACGCAGTATTTT.

The V and J genes are TRBV4-1 and TRBJ2-1; the match to TRBD1 covers 12 bases. V shed 4 bases and J 8 bases; nucleotides not matched to a gene: 9. The CDR3 runs to 16 residues. CDR1 is MGHRA and CDR2 is YSYEKL in the germline V gene. The CDR3 loop is CASSLDGTGGRDEQFF. CDR3 in DNA: TGCGCCAGCAGCCTAGACGGGACAGGGGGCAGGGATGAGCAGTTCTTC.